This TCR beta chain was identified in a study of cytomegalovirus exposure and HLA in healthy donors. CDR3 length equals 13 residues. Germline values: CDR1 SSHAT, CDR2 FNYEAQ (reference sequence). Broader study findings: As was reported, the HLA-A and HLA-B alleles of most subjects were accurately predicted from TCR beta sequences. In a later analysis, TCR beta V- and J-gene trimming showed a link to a missense DCLRE1C variant. Presence/absence results assume similar sequencing depth per donor, which may not hold. There were some public TCRs occurring in many donors, but most TCR sequences were rare.

Turning to this clone: What it binds is unknown. The junction departs from germline at one end; a sequencing error may be responsible.

PCR primers comprised 60 Vbeta and 13 Jbeta primers. Profiling relied on immunoSEQ multiplex PCR, and the TCRdb table lists in-frame clones only, not all of them. The data show 150,000 or so clones, 65% to 85% seen once. The receptor was derived from a man aged 25-45 years in good health and CMV-seronegative. The specimen was PBMCs. This chain uses TRBV7-7 with TRBJ2-1; 9 nucleotides agree with TRBD1. DNA for the CDR3: TGTGCTAGCAGCCCCGGGACAGGGAATGAGCAGTTCTTC. Its protein product is CASSPGTGNEQFF.